What follows describes a single T cell receptor (beta chain). This sample was taken from a study of T cell responses to AZD1222 COVID-19 vaccine. The length of the CDR3 is 15 residues. Germline values: CDR1 SGHRS, CDR2 YFSETQ. V dropped 2 bases and J dropped 1 base, with 12 bases sitting between them. Some clones are missing from TCRdb's copy, which holds only in-frame ones; the method was immunoSEQ multiplex PCR. The sample includes some 150,000 clones, approximately 88% of them seen just once. This sequence joins TRBV5-1 and TRBJ1-1; D gene ambiguous. This TCR derives from an adult who received the AZD1222 COVID-19 vaccine. The sequenced sample was peripheral blood, obtained 28 days after the second AZD1222 dose. CDR3 sequence: CASSFAERQNTEAFF. CDR3 nucleotides: TGCGCCAGCAGCTTTGCCGAACGTCAGAACACTGAAGCTTTCTTT.